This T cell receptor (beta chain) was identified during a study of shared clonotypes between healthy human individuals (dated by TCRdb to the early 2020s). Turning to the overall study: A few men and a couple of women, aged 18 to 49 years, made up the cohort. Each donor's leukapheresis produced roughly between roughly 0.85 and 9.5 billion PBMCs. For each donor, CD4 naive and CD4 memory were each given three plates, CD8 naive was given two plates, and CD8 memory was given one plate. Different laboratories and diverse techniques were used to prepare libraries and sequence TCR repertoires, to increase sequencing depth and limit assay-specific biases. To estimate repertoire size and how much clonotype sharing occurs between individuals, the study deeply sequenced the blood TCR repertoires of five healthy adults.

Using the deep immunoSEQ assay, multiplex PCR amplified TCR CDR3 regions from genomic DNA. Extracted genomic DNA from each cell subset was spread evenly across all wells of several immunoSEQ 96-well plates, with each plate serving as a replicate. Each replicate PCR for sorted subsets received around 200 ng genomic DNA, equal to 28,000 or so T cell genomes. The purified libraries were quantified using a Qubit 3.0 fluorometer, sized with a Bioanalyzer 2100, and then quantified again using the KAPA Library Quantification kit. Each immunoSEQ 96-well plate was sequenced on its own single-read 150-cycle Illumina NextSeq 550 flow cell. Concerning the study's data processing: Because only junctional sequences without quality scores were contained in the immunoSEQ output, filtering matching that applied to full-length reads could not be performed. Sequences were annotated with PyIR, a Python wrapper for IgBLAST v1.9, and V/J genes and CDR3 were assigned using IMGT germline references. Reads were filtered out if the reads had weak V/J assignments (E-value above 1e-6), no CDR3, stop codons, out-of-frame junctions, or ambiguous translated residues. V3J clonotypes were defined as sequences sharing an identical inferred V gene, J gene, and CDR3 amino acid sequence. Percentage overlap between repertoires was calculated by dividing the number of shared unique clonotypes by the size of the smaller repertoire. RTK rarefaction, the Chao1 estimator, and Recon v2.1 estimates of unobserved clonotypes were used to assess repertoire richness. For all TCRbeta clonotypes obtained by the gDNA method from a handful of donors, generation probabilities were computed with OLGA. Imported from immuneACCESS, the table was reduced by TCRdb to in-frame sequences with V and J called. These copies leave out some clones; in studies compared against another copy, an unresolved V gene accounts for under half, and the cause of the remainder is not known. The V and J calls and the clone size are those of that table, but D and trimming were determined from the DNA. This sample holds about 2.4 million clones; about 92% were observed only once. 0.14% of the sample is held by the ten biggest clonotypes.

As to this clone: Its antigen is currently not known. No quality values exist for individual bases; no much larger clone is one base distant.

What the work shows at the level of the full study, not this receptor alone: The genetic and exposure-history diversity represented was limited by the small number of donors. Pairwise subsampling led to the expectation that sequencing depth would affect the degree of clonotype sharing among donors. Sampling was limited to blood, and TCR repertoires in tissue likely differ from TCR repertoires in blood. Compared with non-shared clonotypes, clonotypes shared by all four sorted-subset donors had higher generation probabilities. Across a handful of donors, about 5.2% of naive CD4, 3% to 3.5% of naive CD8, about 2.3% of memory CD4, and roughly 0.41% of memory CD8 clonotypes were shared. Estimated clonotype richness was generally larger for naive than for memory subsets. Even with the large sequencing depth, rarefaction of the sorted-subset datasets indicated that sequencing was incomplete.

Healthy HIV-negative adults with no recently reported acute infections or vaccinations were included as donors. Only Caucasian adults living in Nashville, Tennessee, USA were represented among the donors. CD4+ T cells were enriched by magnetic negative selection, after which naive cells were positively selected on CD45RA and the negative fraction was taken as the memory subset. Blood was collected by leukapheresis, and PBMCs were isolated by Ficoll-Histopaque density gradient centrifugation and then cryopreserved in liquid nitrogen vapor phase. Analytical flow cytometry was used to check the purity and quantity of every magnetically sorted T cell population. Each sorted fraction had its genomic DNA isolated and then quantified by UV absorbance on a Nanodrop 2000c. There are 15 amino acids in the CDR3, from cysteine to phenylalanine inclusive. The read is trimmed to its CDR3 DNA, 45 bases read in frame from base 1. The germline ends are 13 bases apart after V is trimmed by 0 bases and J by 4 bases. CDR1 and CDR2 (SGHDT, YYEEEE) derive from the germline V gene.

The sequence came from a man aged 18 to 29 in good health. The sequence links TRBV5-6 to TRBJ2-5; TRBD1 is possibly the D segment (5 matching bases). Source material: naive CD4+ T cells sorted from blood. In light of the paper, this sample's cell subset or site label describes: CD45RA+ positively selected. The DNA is TGTGCCAGCAGCTTGGAACAGGCGAACTCAGAGACCCAGTACTTC. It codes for CASSLEQANSETQYF.